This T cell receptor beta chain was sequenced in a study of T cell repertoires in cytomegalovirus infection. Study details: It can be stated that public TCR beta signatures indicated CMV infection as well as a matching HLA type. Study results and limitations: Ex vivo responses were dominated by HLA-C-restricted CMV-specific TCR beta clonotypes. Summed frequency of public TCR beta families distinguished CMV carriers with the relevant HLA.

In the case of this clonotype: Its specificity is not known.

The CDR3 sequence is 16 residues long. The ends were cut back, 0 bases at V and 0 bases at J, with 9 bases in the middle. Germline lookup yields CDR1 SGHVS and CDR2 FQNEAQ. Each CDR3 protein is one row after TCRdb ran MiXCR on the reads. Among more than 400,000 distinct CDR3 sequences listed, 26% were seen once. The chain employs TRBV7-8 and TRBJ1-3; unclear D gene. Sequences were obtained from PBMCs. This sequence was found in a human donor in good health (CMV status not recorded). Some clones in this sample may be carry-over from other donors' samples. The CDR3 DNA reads TGTGCCAGCAGCTTAGCCCGACAAATCTCTGGAAACACCATATATTTT. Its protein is CASSLARQISGNTIYF.